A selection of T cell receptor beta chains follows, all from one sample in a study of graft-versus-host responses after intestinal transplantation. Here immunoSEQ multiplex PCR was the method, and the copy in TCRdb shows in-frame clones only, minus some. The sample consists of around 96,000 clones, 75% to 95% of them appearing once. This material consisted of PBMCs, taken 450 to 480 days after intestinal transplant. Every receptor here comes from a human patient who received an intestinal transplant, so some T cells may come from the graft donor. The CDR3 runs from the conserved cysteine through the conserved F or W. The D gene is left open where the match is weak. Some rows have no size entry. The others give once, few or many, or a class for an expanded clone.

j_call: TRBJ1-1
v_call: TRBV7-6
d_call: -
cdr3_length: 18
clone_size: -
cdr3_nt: TGTGCCAGCAGCCCGGGTCGGGTTGTAAGGTTCTTCAACACTGAAGCTTTCTTT
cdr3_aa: CASSPGRVVRFFNTEAFF

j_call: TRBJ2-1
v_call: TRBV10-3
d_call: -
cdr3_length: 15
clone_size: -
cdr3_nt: TGTGCCATCAGTGAGTCGTTCGCCCCTAGCCTGGCGCAGTTCTTC
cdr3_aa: CAISESFAPSLAQFF

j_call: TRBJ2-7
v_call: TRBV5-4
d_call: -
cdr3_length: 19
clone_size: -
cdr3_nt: TGTGCCAGCACCTTTAAACAAAACCCACTGTGGCGGATCACCTACGAGCAGTACTTC
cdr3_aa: CASTFKQNPLWRITYEQYF

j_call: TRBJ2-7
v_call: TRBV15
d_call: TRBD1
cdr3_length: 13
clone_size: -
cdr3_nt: TGTGCCACCAGCCGACAGGGGACCTACGAGCAGTACTTC
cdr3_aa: CATSRQGTYEQYF

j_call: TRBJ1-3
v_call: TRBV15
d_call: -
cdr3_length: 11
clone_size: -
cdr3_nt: TGTGCCACCAGCCTAGGAGACACCATATATTTT
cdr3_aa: CATSLGDTIYF

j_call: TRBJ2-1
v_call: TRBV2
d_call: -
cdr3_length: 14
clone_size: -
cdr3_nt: TGTGCCAGCGGGGCGGCTAGCTCCTACAATGAGCAGTTCTTC
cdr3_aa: CASGAASSYNEQFF

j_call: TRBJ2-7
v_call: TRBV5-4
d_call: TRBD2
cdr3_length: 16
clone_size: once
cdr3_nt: TGTGCCAGCAGCTTGGTTAGCGGGGGCCCAACCTACGAGCAGTACTTC
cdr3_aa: CASSLVSGGPTYEQYF

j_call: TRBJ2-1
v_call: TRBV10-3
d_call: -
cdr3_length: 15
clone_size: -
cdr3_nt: TGTGCCATCAGTGAGTCCCGTGGTACCTACAATGAGCAGTTCTTC
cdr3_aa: CAISESRGTYNEQFF

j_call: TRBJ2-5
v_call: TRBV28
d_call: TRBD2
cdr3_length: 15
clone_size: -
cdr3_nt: TGTGCCAGCAGTTTGCGGCGGGGGGCCGTGAAGACCCAGTACTTC
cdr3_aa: CASSLRRGAVKTQYF

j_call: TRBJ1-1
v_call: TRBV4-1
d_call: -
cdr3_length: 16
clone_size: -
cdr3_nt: TGCGCCAGCAGCCAAGAAGAGTTCCGGGGGGGGGCTGAAGCTTTCTTT
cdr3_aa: CASSQEEFRGGAEAFF

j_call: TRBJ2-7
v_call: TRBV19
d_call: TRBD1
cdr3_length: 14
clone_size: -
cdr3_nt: TGTGCCAGTAGTGTGGACAGGGGTTCCCACGAGCAGTACTTC
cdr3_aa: CASSVDRGSHEQYF

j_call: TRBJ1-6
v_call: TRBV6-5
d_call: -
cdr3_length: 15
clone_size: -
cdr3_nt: TGTGCCAGCAGTTATAACACCCGAACAGATTCACCCCTCCACTTT
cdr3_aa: CASSYNTRTDSPLHF

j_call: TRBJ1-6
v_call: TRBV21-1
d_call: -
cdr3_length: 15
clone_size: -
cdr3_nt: TGTGCCAGCCACAGCGGGCAGGGGTGGACTTCACCCCTCCACTTT
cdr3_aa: CASHSGQGWTSPLHF

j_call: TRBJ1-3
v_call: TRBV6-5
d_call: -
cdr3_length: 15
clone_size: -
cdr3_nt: TGTGCCAGCAGTTCCTCGGGAGGGGCTGGAAACACCATATATTTT
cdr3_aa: CASSSSGGAGNTIYF

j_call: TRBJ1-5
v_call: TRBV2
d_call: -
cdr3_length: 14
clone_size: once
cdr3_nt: TGTGCCAGCAGTTCGTCAAATAGCAATCAGCCCCAGCATTTT
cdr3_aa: CASSSSNSNQPQHF

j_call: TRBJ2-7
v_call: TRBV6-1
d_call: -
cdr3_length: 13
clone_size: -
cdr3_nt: TGTGCCAGCAGTGACCCGGACGGCTACGAGCAGTACTTC
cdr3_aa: CASSDPDGYEQYF

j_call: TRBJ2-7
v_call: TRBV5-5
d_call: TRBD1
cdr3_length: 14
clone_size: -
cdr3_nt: TGTGCCAGCAGTTCCTGGACAGGGGGCGACGAGCAGTACTTC
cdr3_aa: CASSSWTGGDEQYF

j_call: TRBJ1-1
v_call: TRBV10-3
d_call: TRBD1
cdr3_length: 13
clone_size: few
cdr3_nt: TGTGCCACCGGACAGGGAGAGAACACTGAAGCTTTCTTT
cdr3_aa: CATGQGENTEAFF

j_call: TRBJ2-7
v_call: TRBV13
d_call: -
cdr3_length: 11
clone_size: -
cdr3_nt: TGTGCCAGCAGGGCTGCGGGCGAGCAGTACTTC
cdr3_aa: CASRAAGEQYF

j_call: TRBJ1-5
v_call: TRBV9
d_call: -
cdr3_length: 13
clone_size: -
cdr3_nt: TGTGCCAGCAGCGCGGACATCAATCAGCCCCAGCATTTT
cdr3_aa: CASSADINQPQHF

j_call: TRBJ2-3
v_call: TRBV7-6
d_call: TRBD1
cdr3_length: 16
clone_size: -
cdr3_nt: TGTGCCAGCAGCGATTCGACAGGGGGTGCGAAAGATACGCAGTATTTT
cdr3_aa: CASSDSTGGAKDTQYF

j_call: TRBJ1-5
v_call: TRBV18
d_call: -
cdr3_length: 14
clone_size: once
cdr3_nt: TGTGCCAGCTCACCCACAGGGCCCGATCAGCCCCAGCATTTT
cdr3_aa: CASSPTGPDQPQHF

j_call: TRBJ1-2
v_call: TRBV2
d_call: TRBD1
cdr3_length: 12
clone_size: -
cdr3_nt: TGTGCCAGCAGTGCGGACAGGGCTGGCTACACCTTC
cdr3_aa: CASSADRAGYTF

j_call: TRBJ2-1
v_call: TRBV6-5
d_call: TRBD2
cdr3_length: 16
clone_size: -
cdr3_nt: TGTGCCAGCAGTTACTCGGGAGTTAGCGGGCACAATGAGCAGTTCTTC
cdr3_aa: CASSYSGVSGHNEQFF

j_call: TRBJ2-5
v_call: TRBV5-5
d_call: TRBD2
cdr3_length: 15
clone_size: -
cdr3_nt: TGTGCCAGCAGCTCCCTCACTAGCGGGCAAGAGACCCAGTACTTC
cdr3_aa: CASSSLTSGQETQYF

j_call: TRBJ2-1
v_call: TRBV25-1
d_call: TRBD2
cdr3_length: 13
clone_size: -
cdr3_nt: TGTGCCAGCAGGGGACTAGCGGGCAATGAGCAGTTCTTC
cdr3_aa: CASRGLAGNEQFF

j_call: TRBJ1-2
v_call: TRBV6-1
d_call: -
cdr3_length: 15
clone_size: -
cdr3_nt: TGTGCCAGCAGGGCGGGGAAATGGGCCCTGTACGTCTACACCTTC
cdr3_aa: CASRAGKWALYVYTF

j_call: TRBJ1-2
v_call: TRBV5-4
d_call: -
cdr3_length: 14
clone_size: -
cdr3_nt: TGTGCCAGCAGCCCGAGGTCGGGGGCGGATGGCTACACCTTC
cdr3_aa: CASSPRSGADGYTF

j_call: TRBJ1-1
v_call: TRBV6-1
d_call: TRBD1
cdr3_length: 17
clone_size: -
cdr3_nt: TGTGCCAGCAGTGATAATCGGCCGCCGGGACAGGGGCCCCTTCAGCACTTT
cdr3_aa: CASSDNRPPGQGPLQHF

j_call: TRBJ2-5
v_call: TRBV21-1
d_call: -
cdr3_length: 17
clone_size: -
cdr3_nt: TGTGCCAGCAGCAGAAAAGGCCCCAGGGCAGGCCACGAAACCCAGTACTTC
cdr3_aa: CASSRKGPRAGHETQYF

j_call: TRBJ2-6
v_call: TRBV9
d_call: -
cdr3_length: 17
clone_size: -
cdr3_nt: TGTGCCAGCTCCCGTTCGTACAAACAAAGTCGGGCCAACGTCCTGACTTTC
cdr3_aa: CASSRSYKQSRANVLTF

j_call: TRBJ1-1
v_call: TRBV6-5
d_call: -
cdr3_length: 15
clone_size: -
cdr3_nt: TGTGCCAGCAGTTACTCGTCTGGGGGGGACACTGAAGCTTTCTTT
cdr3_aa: CASSYSSGGDTEAFF

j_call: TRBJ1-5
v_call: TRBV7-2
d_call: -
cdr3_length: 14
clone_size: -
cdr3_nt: TGTGCCAGCAGCACCATCTCGGGAAATCAGCCCCAGCATTTT
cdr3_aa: CASSTISGNQPQHF

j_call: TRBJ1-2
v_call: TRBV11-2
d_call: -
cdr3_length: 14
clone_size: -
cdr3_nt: TGTGCCAGCAGCCGGACCAGCGAACTCTATGGCTACACCTTC
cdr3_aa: CASSRTSELYGYTF

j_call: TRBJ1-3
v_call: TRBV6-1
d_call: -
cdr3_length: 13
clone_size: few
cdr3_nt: TGTGCCAGCAGCAACCCGTCTGGAAACACCATATATTTT
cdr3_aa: CASSNPSGNTIYF

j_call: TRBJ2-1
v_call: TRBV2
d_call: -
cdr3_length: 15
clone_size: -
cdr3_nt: TGTGCCAGCAGTATACAGGGTCTGGGATACAATGAGCAGTTCTTC
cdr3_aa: CASSIQGLGYNEQFF

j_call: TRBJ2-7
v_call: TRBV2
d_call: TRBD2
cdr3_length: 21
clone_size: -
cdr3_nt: TGTGCCAGCACCGGAGGATGGACTAGCGGGGGGGCAGAAGGGGTCTCCTACGAGCAGTACTTC
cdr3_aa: CASTGGWTSGGAEGVSYEQYF

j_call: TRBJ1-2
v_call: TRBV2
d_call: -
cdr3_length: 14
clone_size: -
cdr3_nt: TGTGCCAGCAGTGAAGAAGGGGTTCGCTATGGCTACACCTTC
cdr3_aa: CASSEEGVRYGYTF

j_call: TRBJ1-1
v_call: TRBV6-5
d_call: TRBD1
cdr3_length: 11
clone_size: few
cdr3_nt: TGTGCCAGCAGTACAGGACAGGGAGCTTTCTTT
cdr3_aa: CASSTGQGAFF

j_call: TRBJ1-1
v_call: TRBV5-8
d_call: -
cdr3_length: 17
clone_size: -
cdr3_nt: TGTGCCAGCAACCTTGGGGGCCTTGGGATAAAGGGGACTGAAGCTTTCTTT
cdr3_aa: CASNLGGLGIKGTEAFF